This entry concerns a single T cell receptor (beta chain). No antigen is known for it. The trim removed 6 bases at V and 0 bases at J, leaving 5 bases unmatched. Per the germline V gene, CDR1 is MDHEN and CDR2 is SYDVKM. The CDR3 totals 15 residues. The sample comes from a study of cytomegalovirus exposure and HLA in healthy donors. Notes on the study in general: In a later analysis, V- and J-gene trimming of beta chains associated with a DCLRE1C missense variant, replicated independently. A prior analysis recorded that most TCR beta V segments were productive about 90% or about 30% of the time.

60 Vbeta and 13 Jbeta primers were used in PCR. Profiling relied on immunoSEQ multiplex PCR, and the TCRdb table lists in-frame clones only, not all of them. The sample contains around 150,000 clones, roughly 85% of which appear only once. The origin of this receptor is a woman aged 45-60 years in good health and CMV-seronegative. This chain uses TRBV28 with TRBJ1-5; 7 bases fit TRBD1. The material sequenced was PBMCs. Here the CDR3 DNA reads TGTGCCAGCAGCCCGGGACAGTTTAGCAATCAGCCCCAGCATTTT. This encodes CASSPGQFSNQPQHF.